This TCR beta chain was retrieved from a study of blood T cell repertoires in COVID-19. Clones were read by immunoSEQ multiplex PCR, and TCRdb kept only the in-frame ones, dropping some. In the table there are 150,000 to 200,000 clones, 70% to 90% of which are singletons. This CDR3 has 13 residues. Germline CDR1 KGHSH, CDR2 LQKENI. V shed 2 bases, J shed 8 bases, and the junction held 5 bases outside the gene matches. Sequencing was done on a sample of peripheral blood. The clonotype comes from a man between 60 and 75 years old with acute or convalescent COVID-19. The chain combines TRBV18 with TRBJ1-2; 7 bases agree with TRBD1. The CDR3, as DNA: TGTGCCAGCTCACCATCCCAGGGGGAGGGCTACACCTTC. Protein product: CASSPSQGEGYTF.